This T cell receptor (beta chain) is from a study of T-cell reconstitution after alpha-beta-depleted transplantation in children. A TCRbeta library incorporating unique molecular identifiers was prepared. TCRdb used MiXCR to reprocess the PCR reads, holding one entry per CDR3 protein. The profile covers 280,000 or so distinct CDR3 sequences, with approximately 10% appearing a single time and about 25% taken by the ten largest. Study results and limitations: Roughly two months post-transplant, alpha-beta T cells reportedly originated from several hundred graft clones that had expanded. T-cell counts and diversity at one year following transplant were attributed mainly to newly produced T cells. The high TCRbeta diversity at day 60 in some patients came from surviving recipient T cells and thymic progenitors.

Ten or more counts support this clonotype. Its antigen remains unidentified. The V and J ends lost 1 base and 1 base respectively, with 7 bases between them. CDR3 length: 14 residues. Germline assignment: CDR1 LGHDT and CDR2 YNNKEL (reference sequence). This sample comprised peripheral blood, obtained 180 days after TCRalphabeta/CD19-depleted stem cell transplant. The receptor was derived from a male patient aged 2-9 years who had a stem cell transplant for chronic granulomatous disease, so the T cells may come from the graft donor. J is TRBJ1-1 and V is TRBV3-1; D remains unclear. As DNA, the CDR3 is TGTGCCAGCAGCCAAGCATGGCAGAACACTGAAGCTTTCTTT. It is translated as CASSQAWQNTEAFF.